Shown below are 14 T cell receptor beta chains from a single sample sequenced in a study of T-cell reconstitution after alpha-beta-depleted transplantation in children. Construction of the TCRbeta library involved unique molecular identifiers. In TCRdb, the PCR reads were re-called with MiXCR into one record per CDR3 protein. The data hold some 500,000 distinct CDR3 sequences, with approximately 20% observed a single time. The sequenced sample was PBMCs from the stem cell graft donor, obtained from the stem cell graft. The receptors shown here come from a human donor who donated a stem cell graft to a child with acute lymphoblastic leukemia.

This sequence joins TRBV29-1 and TRBJ1-2, with D hard to call. CDR1 SQVTM and CDR2 ANQGSEA come from the germline V gene. The CDR3 covers 13 residues. V was cut by 4 bases and J by 5 bases, with 14 bases left in between. The CDR3 region has the DNA TGCAGCGTTGTTTCTCTTGTGGGTTATGGCTACACCTTC. Its translation: CSVVSLVGYGYTF.

The chain has TRBV12-3 or TRBV12-4 and TRBJ1-5; D unclear. Trimming removed 6 bases from V and 9 bases from J, with 12 bases in between. This CDR3 is 12 amino acids long. The DNA for the CDR3 is TGTGCCAGCAGCGACGGTCCGGGGCCCCAGCATTTT. Its translation: CASSDGPGPQHF.

The chain is built from TRBV5-1 and TRBJ1-2; D remains unclear. The CDR3 is 13 amino acids. The V end was cut by 2 bases, the J end by 4 bases, with 9 bases between. From germline, CDR1 is SGHRS and CDR2 YFSETQ. DNA of the CDR3: TGCGCCAGCAGCTTCACAACGGGCTATGGCTACACCTTC. Translation: CASSFTTGYGYTF. Drawing the rest from reference TRBV5-1 and TRBJ1-2, the complete variable domain is KAGVTQTPRYLIKTRGQQVTLSCSPISGHRSVSWYQQTPGQGLQFLFEYFSETQRNKGNFPGRFSGRQFSNSRSEMNVSTLELGDSALYLCASSFTTGYGYTFGSGTRLTVV.

This clonotype was seen only a few times. This rearrangement joins TRBV29-1 to TRBJ2-5; D might be TRBD1 (6 bases). The V end was cut by 1 base, the J end by 1 base, with 16 bases between. The CDR3 extends over 16 amino acids. Germline values: CDR1 SQVTM, CDR2 ANQGSEA. CDR3 sequence: CSVEAPDRQIQETQYF. In DNA, the CDR3 is TGCAGCGTTGAAGCGCCCGACAGGCAGATCCAAGAGACCCAGTACTTC.

This chain joins TRBV20-1 and TRBJ2-7, with D perhaps TRBD1 (6 bases). Germline lookup yields CDR1 DFQATT and CDR2 SNEGSKA (reference sequence). The CDR3 has 12 amino acids. The V end lost 7 bases, the J end lost 0 bases, and 10 bases lay between the germline ends. CDR3 bases: TGCAGTGGCTCGGACAGCTCCTACGAGCAGTACTTC. It encodes CSGSDSSYEQYF.

The CDR3 DNA sequence: TGTGCCAGCAGCCGGACTAGCGACTCCTACGAGCAGTACTTC. Residues: CASSRTSDSYEQYF. This chain links TRBV12-3 or TRBV12-4 with TRBJ2-7; 9 bases match TRBD2. J gave up 0 bases and V 6 bases, and 3 bases lay outside the gene matches. The CDR3 is 14 amino acids.

This rearrangement joins TRBV5-1 to TRBJ2-3; D is unresolved. In germline, CDR1 is SGHRS, CDR2 YFSETQ. Trimming took 4 bases from V and 3 from J, leaving 18 bases between them. This CDR3 region has 16 residues. The CDR3 protein is CASSPQKSMSTDTQYF. The CDR3 DNA is TGCGCCAGCAGCCCGCAGAAATCTATGAGTACAGATACGCAGTATTTT.

This clonotype has only a few counts. V and J are TRBV7-3 and TRBJ2-2; D not certain. This CDR3 is 13 amino acids long. Germline-derived CDR1 and CDR2 are SGHTA and FQGTGA. Deletions cut 4 bases from V and 8 bases from J, with 11 bases between. CDR3 sequence reads: CASSSARAGELFF. Here the CDR3 DNA reads TGTGCCAGCAGCTCCGCCCGGGCAGGGGAGCTGTTTTTT.

This clonotype has a handful of counts. This chain links TRBV12-3 or TRBV12-4 with TRBJ1-2; the D is unclear. CDR3 size: 12 residues. V was clipped by 6 bases and J by 1 base, with 6 bases between them. CDR3 sequence reads: CASSQNNYGYTF. The CDR3 DNA reads as TGTGCCAGCAGCCAGAATAACTATGGCTACACCTTC.

In this sample, this clonotype turned up a few times. The gene calls are TRBV7-9 and TRBJ2-3; D may match TRBD1 or TRBD2 (5 bases each). Trimming removed 4 bases from V and 1 base from J, with 15 bases in between. Germline V gives CDR1 SEHNR, CDR2 FQNEAQ (reference sequence). This CDR3 is 16 amino acids long. In DNA form, the CDR3 reads TGTGCCAGCAGCTCTGTGAGGGGAAGGGGCACAGATACGCAGTATTTT. It encodes CASSSVRGRGTDTQYF. Drawing the rest from reference TRBV7-9 and TRBJ2-3, the complete variable domain is DTGVSQNPRHKITKRGQNVTFRCDPISEHNRLYWYRQTLGQGPEFLTYFQNEAQLEKSRLLSDRFSAERPKGSFSTLEIQRTEQGDSAMYLCASSSVRGRGTDTQYFGPGTRLTVL.

This clonotype has only a few counts. Written as DNA, the CDR3 is TGTGCCAGCAGCCCACCCCAGCGGTCCTCCTACGAGCAGTACTTC. This translates into CASSPPQRSSYEQYF. The rearrangement links TRBV13 to TRBJ2-7; D perhaps matches TRBD2 (5 bases). CDR3 length: 15 residues. CDR1 is PRHDT and CDR2 is FYEKMQ in the germline V gene (reference sequence). The ends were cut back, 5 bases at V and 0 bases at J, with 14 bases in the middle.

The rearrangement uses TRBV11-2 and TRBJ1-1, with 7 bases identical to TRBD1. The CDR3 totals 17 residues. The ends lost 5 bases at V and 1 base at J; junction bases unmatched: 13. Germline assignment: CDR1 SGHAT and CDR2 FQNNGV. CDR3 sequence: CASSEVKGAGPNTEAFF. DNA for the CDR3: TGTGCCAGCAGCGAAGTTAAGGGGGCTGGTCCGAACACTGAAGCTTTCTTT.

The chain has TRBV6-5 and TRBJ2-7, with D perhaps assigned TRBD1 or TRBD2 (5 bases each). The CDR3 extends over 15 amino acids. From germline, CDR1 is MNHEY and CDR2 SVGAGI. V dropped 0 bases and J dropped 1 base, with 10 bases sitting between them. The CDR3 bases are TGTGCCAGCAGTTACTCTGACGGGGCGTCCTACGAGCAGTACTTC. It codes for CASSYSDGASYEQYF.

The V and J genes are TRBV14 and TRBJ2-1; D uncertain. The CDR3 is 15 amino acids. Germline CDR1 is SGHDN and CDR2 is FVKESK. Trimming cost V 1 base and J 3 bases, with 10 bases left between them. Written as DNA, the CDR3 is TGTGCCAGCAGCCAAGGGGAAGGCTTCTACAATGAGCAGTTCTTC. Its translation is CASSQGEGFYNEQFF.